This T cell receptor beta chain was captured in a study of blood T cell repertoires in COVID-19. Study background: The origin of the acute and convalescent COVID-19 samples was the United States, Italy and Spain. The cDNA or gDNA used as material had been derived from T cells, B-cell-depleted T cells, or PBMCs.

This CDR3 is 15 amino acids long. Germline CDR1 reads SGHKS; CDR2 reads YYEKEE (reference sequence). V lost 4 bases and J lost 2; bases outside the gene matches: 7. As processed by the authors: The assay estimated nucleated cells by amplifying reference gene primers. Some clones are missing from TCRdb's copy, which holds only in-frame ones; the method was immunoSEQ multiplex PCR. D and trimming come from the DNA, and the V and J calls and clone size come from that table. The sample consists of about 190,000 clones, under 90% of them appearing once. This sequence originates from a human donor in a cohort sampled during active COVID-19. Sequencing input: peripheral blood. V and J are TRBV5-5 and TRBJ2-7; 9 bases are a match to TRBD1. The CDR3 sequence is CASSVGQGAPYEQYV. The CDR3 DNA reads TGTGCCAGCAGCGTGGGACAGGGTGCACCCTACGAGCAGTACGTC.